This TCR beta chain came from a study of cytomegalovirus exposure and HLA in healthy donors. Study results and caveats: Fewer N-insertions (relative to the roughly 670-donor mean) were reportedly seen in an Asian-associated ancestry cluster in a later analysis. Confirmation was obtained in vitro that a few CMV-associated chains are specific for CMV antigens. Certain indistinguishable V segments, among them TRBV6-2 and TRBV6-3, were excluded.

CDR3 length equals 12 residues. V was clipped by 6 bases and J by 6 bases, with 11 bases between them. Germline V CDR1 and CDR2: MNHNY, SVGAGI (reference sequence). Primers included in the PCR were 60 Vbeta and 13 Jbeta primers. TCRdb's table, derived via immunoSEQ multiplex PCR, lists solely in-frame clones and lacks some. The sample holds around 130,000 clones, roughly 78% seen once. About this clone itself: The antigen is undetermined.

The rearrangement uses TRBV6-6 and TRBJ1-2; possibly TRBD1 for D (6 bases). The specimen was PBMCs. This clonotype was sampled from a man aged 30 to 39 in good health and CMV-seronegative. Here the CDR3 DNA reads TGTGCCAGCAGGGGAGGGGGGGATGGCTACACCTTC. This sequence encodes CASRGGGDGYTF.